These 4 T cell receptor beta chains came from one sample sequenced in a study of T cell responses to AZD1222 COVID-19 vaccine (dated by TCRdb to the early 2020s). Libraries were built with the immunoSEQ multiplex PCR assay. Entries here come from immuneACCESS through TCRdb and include only in-frame sequences with V and J called. Some clones fail to appear in such tables; in the studies checked, an unresolved V gene covers under half of the shortfall, and the cause of the remainder is unknown. The table for this sample lists about 110,000 clones; about 86% of them were counted only once. Over 3% of the sample belongs to the ten largest clones. The sample's time point, from its label and the paper: baseline before first vaccination. The source material was peripheral blood, sampled on day 0 of AZD1222 vaccination. The receptors shown here come from an adult in good health.

In this sample, this clone turned up a few times. This chain links TRBV10-3 with TRBJ1-3; TRBD1 matches at 7 bases. CDR1 is ENHRY, CDR2 SYGVKD, per germline. The CDR3 is made up of 14 amino acids. V was clipped by 7 bases and J by 4 bases; unmatched bases: 7. The CDR3 region has the DNA TGTGCCATCACCTCCGACAGGGCCGGAAACACCATATATTTT. It is translated as CAITSDRAGNTIYF.

The CDR3 protein is CASSSRTQGWGKLFF. The DNA for the CDR3 is TGTGCCAGCAGTTCCCGTACCCAGGGGTGGGGAAAACTGTTTTTT. V and J are TRBV28 and TRBJ1-4, with D maybe TRBD1 (6 bases). The ends were cut back, 4 bases at V and 10 bases at J, with 19 bases in the middle. The CDR3 is 15 residues long. CDR1 and CDR2 (germline): MDHEN, SYDVKM.

This clone was found a few times. This chain links TRBV7-9 with TRBJ1-4; tentatively, D is TRBD1 (5 bases). The V and J ends lost 5 bases and 2 bases respectively, with 24 bases between them. This CDR3 spans 19 amino acids. Germline V gives CDR1 SEHNR, CDR2 FQNEAQ (reference sequence). DNA for the CDR3: TGTGCCAGCAGCCCACCACCGGGACCGAACCCGGAGACTAATGAAAAACTGTTTTTT. Translated, it gives CASSPPPGPNPETNEKLFF.

The CDR3 loop reads CASRQTGIDTQYF. In nucleotides, the CDR3 is TGCGCCAGCAGACAGACAGGGATAGATACGCAGTATTTT. The rearrangement links TRBV4-1 to TRBJ2-3; 7 nucleotides line up with TRBD1. With 6 bases clipped from V and 5 bases from J, the junction kept 5 bases outside the gene matches. The CDR3 is made up of 13 amino acids. From germline, CDR1 is MGHRA and CDR2 YSYEKL.